Below, one T cell receptor beta chain is given with its context. Assay: immunoSEQ multiplex PCR; the TCRdb copy retains only in-frame clones and omits some. The sample lists some 76,000 clones; about 81% were seen once. Documented time point: blood 2 weeks post-SBRT. The sample's treatment: 15 Gy SBRT to primary tumor, nephrectomy 4 weeks later. The tumor was a clear cell renal cell carcinoma. V gave up 4 bases and J gave up 1 base, with 16 bases separating them. This CDR3 is 16 amino acids long. Germline CDR1 is SGHAT and CDR2 is FQNNGV. The data stem from a study of radiation and T cells in renal cell carcinoma.

The sequence derives from a man in his 60s with renal cell carcinoma. Sequenced material: blood, taken from a patient whose treatment included radiotherapy and nephrectomy. The chain joins TRBV11-2 to TRBJ2-5; possible D gene TRBD1, 5 bases. This CDR3 is CASSSSPRQPQETQYF. CDR3 bases: TGTGCCAGCAGCTCCTCACCCAGACAGCCCCAAGAGACCCAGTACTTC. Full variable domain (missing parts from reference TRBV11-2 and TRBJ2-5): EAGVAQSPRYKIIEKRQSVAFWCNPISGHATLYWYQQILGQGPKLLIQFQNNGVVDDSQLPKDRFSAERLKGVDSTLKIQPAKLEDSAVYLCASSSSPRQPQETQYFGPGTRLLVL.